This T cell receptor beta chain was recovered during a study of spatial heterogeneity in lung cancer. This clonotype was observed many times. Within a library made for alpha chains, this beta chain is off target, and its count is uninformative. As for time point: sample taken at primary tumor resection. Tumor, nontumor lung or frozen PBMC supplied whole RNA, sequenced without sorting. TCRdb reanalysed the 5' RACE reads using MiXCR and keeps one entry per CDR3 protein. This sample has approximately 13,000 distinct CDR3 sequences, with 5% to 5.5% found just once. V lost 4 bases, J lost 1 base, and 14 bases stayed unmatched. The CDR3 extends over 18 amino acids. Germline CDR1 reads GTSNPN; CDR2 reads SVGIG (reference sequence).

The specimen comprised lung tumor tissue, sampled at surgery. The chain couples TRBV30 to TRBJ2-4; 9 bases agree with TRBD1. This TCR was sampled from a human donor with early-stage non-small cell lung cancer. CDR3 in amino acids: CAWKGGQGISLAKNIQYF. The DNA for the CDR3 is TGTGCCTGGAAGGGGGGACAGGGAATCTCACTGGCCAAAAACATTCAGTACTTC.